This passage covers 27 T cell receptor beta chains from one sample sequenced in a study of blood T cells in healthy people across ages. The authors ran a second PCR of 7 to 11 cycles using a sample-barcoded 5' primer and a J-beta primer mix. TCRdb analysed the 5' RACE reads with MiXCR anew, one entry per CDR3 protein. Of hundreds of thousands of distinct CDR3 sequences in the sample, 56% were seen once. The specimen was blood. These receptors were collected from a man aged 40-49 years in good health.

The chain has TRBV7-9 and TRBJ1-2; no clear D. The CDR3 consists of 14 residues. Germline values: CDR1 SEHNR, CDR2 FQNEAQ (reference sequence). V lost 6 bases and J 2 bases, leaving 13 bases between the germline ends. CDR3 residues: CASRVNSENYGYTF. The CDR3 bases are TGTGCCAGCAGGGTCAACTCCGAAAACTATGGCTACACCTTC.

The rearrangement uses TRBV9 and TRBJ2-2; D ambiguous. Germline V gene lookup returns CDR1 SGDLS and CDR2 YYNGEE. The CDR3 contains 16 residues. The V gene lost 0 bases and the J gene lost 2 bases, with 11 bases spanning the gap. CDR3 in amino acids: CASSVGAADNTGELFF. The CDR3 DNA reads as TGTGCCAGCAGCGTAGGGGCGGCAGATAACACCGGGGAGCTGTTTTTT.

This rearrangement joins TRBV11-2 to TRBJ2-2; 8 nucleotides agree with TRBD2. The J segment lost 4 bases and the V segment lost 5 bases, leaving 9 bases of the junction unmatched. The germline CDR1 and CDR2 sequences are SGHAT and FQNNGV. The CDR3 sequence is 16 residues long. The CDR3 reads CASSDQLAVATGELFF. The CDR3 DNA is TGTGCCAGCAGCGACCAACTAGCGGTAGCCACCGGGGAGCTGTTTTTT.

The chain carries TRBV5-1 and TRBJ2-1, with 11 bases matching TRBD2. Germline values: CDR1 SGHRS, CDR2 YFSETQ. The CDR3 spans 15 residues. Germline trimming cut 5 bases from V and 5 bases from J; bases unmatched to any gene: 6. Written as DNA, the CDR3 is TGCGCCAGCAGGGCGACTAGCGGGGAGCACAATGAGCAGTTCTTC. The encoded protein is CASRATSGEHNEQFF.

The J gene is TRBJ2-4, the V gene TRBV13, with 10 bases lining up with TRBD2. V was pared by 5 bases and J by 0 bases, with 16 bases of the junction left unmatched. This CDR3 region has 20 residues. CDR1 and CDR2 (germline): PRHDT, FYEKMQ (reference sequence). CDR3 sequence (DNA): TGTGCCAGCAGCGGACCCGGAGGGGCTAGCGGGGGTAAAGCCAAAAACATTCAGTACTTC. Translating gives CASSGPGGASGGKAKNIQYF.

Within the sample, this clonotype is medium-sized. The J gene is TRBJ2-5, the V gene TRBV7-8; D not resolved. Germline lookup yields CDR1 SGHVS and CDR2 FQNEAQ. V lost 1 base and J 5 bases, leaving 17 bases between the germline ends. CDR3 length: 16 residues. The chain's CDR3 is CASSLVPGGMGETQYF. The CDR3 coding sequence is TGTGCCAGCAGCTTAGTTCCGGGCGGTATGGGGGAGACCCAGTACTTC.

The CDR3 spells CASTVTRGNQPQHF. Written as DNA, the CDR3 is TGTGCCAGCACCGTGACCCGGGGTAATCAGCCCCAGCATTTT. V gene TRBV6-2 or TRBV6-3 combines with J gene TRBJ1-5; D remains ambiguous. This CDR3 has 14 residues. The V end was cut by 7 bases, the J end by 4 bases, with 14 bases between. Germline V gene data show CDR1 as MNHEY and CDR2 as SVGEGT.

This sequence joins TRBV11-3 and TRBJ2-1; D is perhaps TRBD2 (6 bases). Trimming pared 5 bases from V and 5 bases from J, leaving 19 bases between. Germline V lookup: CDR1 SGHNT, CDR2 YENEEA. The CDR3 covers 16 residues. This CDR3 reads CASSPGGWGPNNEQFF. The CDR3 coding sequence is TGTGCCAGCAGCCCCGGGGGATGGGGACCGAACAATGAGCAGTTCTTC. Together with reference TRBV11-3 and TRBJ2-1, the CDR3 gives the full variable domain: EAGVVQSPRYKIIEKKQPVAFWCNPISGHNTLYWYLQNLGQGPELLIRYENEEAVDDSQLPKDRFSAERLKGVDSTLKIQPAELGDSAVYLCASSPGGWGPNNEQFFGPGTRLTVL.

The J gene is TRBJ2-1, the V gene TRBV20-1, with D maybe TRBD1 (5 bases). The CDR3 consists of 22 residues. The germline V and J ends were trimmed by 1 base and 3 bases, with 34 bases remaining between them. Germline V gene lookup returns CDR1 DFQATT and CDR2 SNEGSKA (reference sequence). CDR3 in DNA: TGCAGTGCTAGAGGACAGCCGACCTCAAACGCCACCACTTTTAAATTCTACAATGAGCAGTTCTTC. This gives the protein CSARGQPTSNATTFKFYNEQFF.

This clonotype was seen more than once but under ten times. The chain carries TRBV6-1 and TRBJ2-7; D is possibly TRBD1 (7 bases). The CDR3 spans 14 residues. Germline CDR1 reads MNHNS; CDR2 reads SASEGT. The ends were cut back, 2 bases at V and 3 bases at J, with 11 bases in the middle. CDR3 DNA sequence: TGTGCCAGCAGTGAATTGCGGGACAGCTACGAGCAGTACTTC. Its translation is CASSELRDSYEQYF.

The genes are TRBV20-1 and TRBJ2-7; 9 bases map to TRBD2. This CDR3 is built from 13 residues. The germline gives CDR1 DFQATT, CDR2 SNEGSKA (reference sequence). The V segment lost 6 bases and the J segment 4 bases; nucleotides outside the gene matches: 7. This CDR3 is CSADSTSGYEQYF. Here the CDR3 DNA reads TGCAGTGCAGACTCGACTAGCGGATACGAGCAGTACTTC.

The chain joins TRBV5-4 to TRBJ2-5; D might be TRBD1 or TRBD2, each matching 5 bases. The J call may be incorrect, as the DNA end agrees better with TRBJ2-7. The CDR3 covers 14 residues. CDR1 SGHNT and CDR2 YYREEE come from the germline V gene (reference sequence). The CDR3, as DNA: TGTGCCAGCAGCTCGCGGCAGGGACCGGGCGAGCAGTACTTC. This codes for CASSSRQGPGEQYF.

A remark on this clonotype: The junction and the germline gene differ at one end; a read error may be behind it. The chain is built from TRBV5-5 and TRBJ2-7; D tentatively reads TRBD1 or TRBD2 (5 bases each). This CDR3 region has 14 residues. Germline CDR1 reads SGHKS; CDR2 reads YYEKEE (reference sequence). CDR3: CARSLGRTRSEQYF. DNA for the CDR3: TGTGCCCGCAGTTTGGGACGTACGAGAAGCGAGCAGTACTTC. Supplemented by reference TRBV5-5 and TRBJ2-7, the full variable domain reads DAGVTQSPTHLIKTRGQQVTLRCSPISGHKSVSWYQQVLGQGPQFIFQYYEKEERGRGNFPDRFSARQFPNYSSELNVNALLLGDSALYLCARSLGRTRSEQYFGPGTRLTVT.

The rearrangement links TRBV28 to TRBJ2-7; no clear D gene. This CDR3 contains 12 residues. V was clipped by 7 bases and J by 3 bases, with 10 bases between them. Germline V lookup: CDR1 MDHEN, CDR2 SYDVKM. CDR3 sequence reads: CASNIPGYEQYF. The CDR3 bases are TGTGCCAGCAATATCCCAGGCTACGAGCAGTACTTC.

This sequence joins TRBV18 and TRBJ1-4; a weak D match, TRBD1 (5 bases). CDR1 and CDR2 from the germline V gene are KGHSH and LQKENI. V was clipped by 5 bases and J by 7 bases, with 17 bases between them. This CDR3 is 15 amino acids long. The CDR3 sequence is CASSEDRSPSEKLFF. CDR3 in DNA: TGTGCCAGCTCAGAAGACAGATCCCCCTCTGAAAAACTGTTTTTT.

This clonotype appeared many times. CDR3 in DNA: TGCAGTGCGTTCCACAGGGTTAGGTTAGATACGCAGTATTTT. Translating gives CSAFHRVRLDTQYF. V gene TRBV20-1 combines with J gene TRBJ2-3; weak D call: TRBD1 (6 bases). The germline gives CDR1 DFQATT, CDR2 SNEGSKA (reference sequence). The V and J ends lost 6 bases and 5 bases respectively, with 18 bases between them. This CDR3 is built from 14 residues.

The chain recombines TRBV9 with TRBJ1-6; 8 positions agree with TRBD1. J gave up 7 bases and V 5 bases, and 8 bases lay outside the gene matches. There are 15 residues in the CDR3. Germline CDR1 and CDR2: SGDLS and YYNGEE. The CDR3 coding sequence is TGTGCCAGCAGTACGACAGGGGACCCGAATTCACCCCTCCACTTT. Translated, it gives CASSTTGDPNSPLHF.

A few counts support this clonotype. The genes are TRBV15 and TRBJ2-3; D possibly corresponds to TRBD1 (5 bases). Germline V gene data show CDR1 as LNHNV and CDR2 as YYDKDF (reference sequence). Trimming removed 0 bases at V and 10 bases at J, with 11 bases between. The CDR3 runs to 13 residues. CDR3 loop: CATSRDWLGAQYF. CDR3 in DNA: TGTGCCACCAGCAGAGATTGGCTAGGGGCGCAGTATTTT.

V gene TRBV15 combines with J gene TRBJ2-1; D not certain. The CDR3 is 12 residues long. V was pared by 4 bases and J by 13 bases, with 14 bases between. Germline values: CDR1 LNHNV, CDR2 YYDKDF (reference sequence). CDR3 nucleotides: TGTGCCACCAGCACGCGAGAGTTCCCCCAGTTCTTC. It codes for CATSTREFPQFF.

The V call is TRBV29-1, the J call TRBJ2-1; D is unclear. The CDR3 extends over 11 amino acids. Trimming removed 4 bases at V and 6 bases at J, with 7 bases between. Germline loops: CDR1 SQVTM, CDR2 ANQGSEA. CDR3 in DNA: TGCAGCGTTGGGGATTCCAATGAGCAGTTCTTC. It specifies CSVGDSNEQFF.

The gene calls are TRBV24-1 and TRBJ2-3, with D possibly matching TRBD1 (5 bases). Germline-derived CDR1 and CDR2 are KGHDR and SFDVKD. The V and J ends lost 5 bases and 0 bases respectively, with 26 bases between them. The CDR3 is made up of 20 amino acids. The DNA of the CDR3 is TGTGCCACCAGTGCCCATAGGTGGGGCAAAAAACCTCTAAGCACAGATACGCAGTATTTT. It translates to CATSAHRWGKKPLSTDTQYF.

The CDR3 coding sequence is TGTGCCAGCAGCCAAGGGGGTGTCACTGAGCAGTACTTC. Protein: CASSQGGVTEQYF. V is TRBV14 and J is TRBJ2-5; D gene unclear. V dropped 1 base and J dropped 11 bases, with 14 bases sitting between them. CDR1 is SGHDN, CDR2 FVKESK, per germline. CDR3 length: 13 residues.

The chain couples TRBV7-2 to TRBJ2-7, with 9 bases aligning to TRBD1. Germline CDR1 SGHTA, CDR2 FQGNSA. Trimming cost V 5 bases and J 4 bases; bases outside gene matches: 9. The CDR3 consists of 15 residues. The CDR3 DNA reads as TGTGCCAGCAGCCAACAACAGGGGGCGATGTACGAGCAGTACTTC. Protein: CASSQQQGAMYEQYF.

The rearrangement joins TRBV20-1 to TRBJ2-5, with 9 bases that match TRBD2. This CDR3 is 15 amino acids long. Germline CDR1 and CDR2: DFQATT and SNEGSKA (reference sequence). CDR3 in DNA: TGCACCGCGGTGGATCGCGGGAGGGCCAGTGGTGAGCAGTACTTC. This translates into CTAVDRGRASGEQYF.

The V gene is TRBV29-1, the J gene TRBJ2-3, with 11 bases identical to TRBD2. This CDR3 is 15 amino acids long. J gave up 6 bases and V 4 bases, and 9 bases lay outside the gene matches. Germline assignment: CDR1 SQVTM and CDR2 ANQGSEA. CDR3: CSVGGGLAGGDTQYF. In nucleotides, the CDR3 is TGCAGCGTTGGAGGGGGTCTAGCGGGAGGTGATACGCAGTATTTT.

This clonotype was observed a few times. The rearrangement joins TRBV7-2 to TRBJ2-5, with a tentative D call TRBD2 (6 bases). The germline V gene has CDR1 SGHTA and CDR2 FQGNSA. The CDR3 consists of 14 residues. V was shortened by 4 bases and J by 5 bases, with 14 bases between the two germline ends. The CDR3 reads CASSYPGLAETQYF. CDR3 nucleotide sequence: TGTGCCAGCAGCTACCCGGGACTGGCGGAGACCCAGTACTTC.

This clonotype has just a few counts. V is TRBV6-5 and J is TRBJ2-5; no reliable D call. Trimming pared 5 bases from V and 3 bases from J, leaving 10 bases between. The CDR3 sequence is 13 residues long. The germline gives CDR1 MNHEY, CDR2 SVGAGI. The CDR3 reads CASSPEEEETQYF. The CDR3 nucleotides read TGTGCCAGCAGTCCCGAGGAAGAAGAGACCCAGTACTTC.